This is a list of T cell receptor beta chains from one sample in a study of OX40 agonist ivuxolimab in advanced cancers. Libraries were prepared by immunoSEQ multiplex PCR; TCRdb keeps only in-frame clonotypes and omits some of them. The data hold approximately 69,000 clones, with just over 85% observed a single time. Sequenced material: CD4+ or CD8+ T cells sorted from blood, taken in a trial of the OX40 agonist ivuxolimab. The receptors come from an adult with an advanced solid tumor such as melanoma, head and neck, liver or kidney cancer. Both conserved end residues are part of each CDR3. Fields, in order: V gene, clone size, J gene, D gene, CDR3 protein, CDR3 DNA. D genes are given only for firm matches. A row's size may be missing; if present it is once, few, many or a size class.

>TRBV27|.|TRBJ2-1|TRBD2
CASSCLTSGKTPYNEQFF
TGTGCCAGCAGTTGCCTTACTAGCGGGAAGACCCCCTACAATGAGCAGTTCTTC
>TRBV11-3|.|TRBJ1-4|TRBD1
CASSEPGTGDEKLFF
TGTGCCAGCAGCGAACCCGGGACAGGGGATGAAAAACTGTTTTTT
>TRBV4-1|.|TRBJ1-2|TRBD1
CASSQDGGTGHYGYTF
TGCGCCAGCAGCCAAGATGGGGGGACAGGGCACTATGGCTACACCTTC
>TRBV19|.|TRBJ1-2|.
CASSITEPYGYTF
TGTGCCAGTAGTATTACAGAACCCTATGGCTACACCTTC
>TRBV18|.|TRBJ2-2|.
CASSPMAESNTGELFF
TGTGCCAGCTCACCAATGGCAGAATCGAACACCGGGGAGCTGTTTTTT
>TRBV7-7|.|TRBJ1-1|.
CASSLGSAGMNTEAFF
TGTGCTAGCAGCTTAGGGTCGGCGGGGATGAACACTGAAGCTTTCTTT
>TRBV14|.|TRBJ2-5|TRBD2
CASSQPGLAGGERETQYF
TGTGCCAGCAGCCAACCGGGACTAGCGGGGGGTGAGCGAGAGACCCAGTACTTC
>TRBV4-2|.|TRBJ2-5|.
CASSIKIGVQETQYF
TGTGCCAGCAGCATAAAAATCGGGGTTCAAGAGACCCAGTACTTC
>TRBV21-1|.|TRBJ1-1|.
CASSTAPDRGANTEAFF
TGTGCCAGCAGCACAGCCCCGGACAGGGGGGCGAACACTGAAGCTTTCTTT
>TRBV27|.|TRBJ1-5|.
CASSFLPNQPQHF
TGTGCCAGCAGTTTCCTCCCAAATCAGCCCCAGCATTTT
>TRBV6-1|.|TRBJ1-6|.
CASSEAPAVGSPLHF
TGTGCCAGCAGTGAAGCGCCGGCAGTAGGTTCACCCCTCCACTTT
>TRBV19|.|TRBJ1-5|.
CASKYVGKDQPQHF
TGTGCCAGTAAGTATGTGGGGAAGGATCAGCCCCAGCATTTT
>TRBV11-2|.|TRBJ2-7|.
CASSLGTSYEQYF
TGTGCCAGCAGCCTCGGGACTTCCTACGAGCAGTACTTC
>TRBV5-1|.|TRBJ2-3|.
CASSLGGRGTDTQYF
TGCGCCAGCAGCTTGGGGGGGAGAGGCACAGATACGCAGTATTTT
>TRBV5-1|.|TRBJ2-5|TRBD1
CASSLEGATWETQYF
TGCGCCAGCAGCTTGGAGGGGGCCACCTGGGAGACCCAGTACTTC
>TRBV5-8|.|TRBJ2-7|.
CASSVDPYYEQYF
TGTGCCAGCAGCGTGGACCCATACTACGAGCAGTACTTC
>TRBV9|.|TRBJ1-1|.
CASSVVGGVNTEAFF
TGTGCCAGCAGCGTAGTTGGGGGTGTGAACACTGAAGCTTTCTTT
>TRBV5-1|.|TRBJ2-1|TRBD1
CASSLNENRGLRSSYNEQFF
TGCGCCAGCAGCCTTAATGAGAACAGGGGGCTTCGGAGCTCCTACAATGAGCAGTTCTTC
>TRBV5-1|.|TRBJ1-2|TRBD1
CASSLDRGPNYGYTF
TGCGCCAGCAGCTTGGACAGGGGCCCGAACTATGGCTACACCTTC
>TRBV7-9|few|TRBJ1-1|TRBD1
CASSPSDRLQLEAFF
TGTGCCAGCAGCCCCTCGGACAGGCTACAGCTTGAAGCTTTCTTT
>TRBV9|.|TRBJ1-5|.
CASSPREVNQPQHF
TGTGCCAGCAGCCCCCGGGAGGTCAATCAGCCCCAGCATTTT
>TRBV30|.|TRBJ1-2|TRBD1
CAWSNPGGGGRIYGYTF
TGTGCCTGGAGTAATCCAGGGGGCGGAGGAAGGATCTATGGCTACACCTTC
>TRBV2|.|TRBJ2-5|.
CASRTGTNQETQYF
TGTGCCAGCAGGACCGGGACAAACCAAGAGACCCAGTACTTC
>TRBV5-1|.|TRBJ2-7|TRBD1
CASSLEGQGGYEQYF
TGCGCCAGCAGCTTGGAGGGACAGGGGGGTTACGAGCAGTACTTC
>TRBV7-9|.|TRBJ2-1|TRBD2
CASRVVGDGGGTYNEQFF
TGTGCCAGCAGGGTGGTCGGGGACGGCGGGGGAACTTACAATGAGCAGTTCTTC
>TRBV5-4|.|TRBJ2-2|TRBD2
CASSPGLAGLGGELFF
TGTGCCAGCAGCCCTGGGCTAGCGGGGCTGGGCGGGGAGCTGTTTTTT
>TRBV7-2|.|TRBJ2-5|TRBD2
CASSLVGTTQETQYF
TGTGCCAGCAGCTTAGTTGGGACTACCCAAGAGACCCAGTACTTC
>TRBV9|.|TRBJ2-6|.
CASSRQSSGANVLTF
TGTGCCAGCTCTCGACAGAGCTCTGGGGCCAACGTCCTGACTTTC
>TRBV4-1|.|TRBJ2-3|TRBD1
CASTRDSQSTDTQYF
TGCGCCAGCACTCGGGACAGTCAAAGCACAGATACGCAGTATTTT
>TRBV7-3|.|TRBJ2-7|.
CASSQTGSSEQYF
TGTGCCAGCAGCCAAACAGGGTCGAGCGAGCAGTACTTC
>TRBV7-2|once|TRBJ1-6|TRBD1
CASSAYTRDSNSPLHF
TGTGCCAGCAGCGCCTATACCCGGGACAGTAATTCACCCCTCCACTTT
>TRBV27|.|TRBJ2-5|TRBD2
CASSQGLAGGGETQYF
TGTGCCAGCAGTCAGGGACTAGCGGGAGGAGGCGAGACCCAGTACTTC
>TRBV10-1|few|TRBJ2-5|TRBD2
CASSAGGRVAETQYF
TGCGCCAGCAGTGCTGGCGGGAGGGTAGCAGAGACCCAGTACTTC
>TRBV19|.|TRBJ1-5|.
CASSIAGPTISNQPQHF
TGTGCCAGTAGTATAGCGGGCCCCACCATCTCTAATCAGCCCCAGCATTTT
>TRBV18|.|TRBJ2-3|TRBD2
CASSPSGGATDTQYF
TGTGCCAGCTCACCCAGCGGGGGGGCAACAGATACGCAGTATTTT
>TRBV5-1|.|TRBJ2-2|.
CASSLGGGSTGELFF
TGCGCCAGCAGCTTGGGCGGGGGCAGCACCGGGGAGCTGTTTTTT
>TRBV18|.|TRBJ2-7|.
CASSPPAGRYEQYF
TGTGCCAGCTCACCACCGGCAGGGAGGTACGAGCAGTACTTC
>TRBV7-2|.|TRBJ1-5|.
CASSSPGRRGNQPQHF
TGTGCCAGCAGCTCCCCCGGTCGGAGGGGCAATCAGCCCCAGCATTTT
>TRBV5-1|.|TRBJ2-1|.
CASSLIRGSYNEQFF
TGCGCCAGCAGCTTGATCCGAGGGTCCTACAATGAGCAGTTCTTC
>TRBV7-9|.|TRBJ2-1|TRBD2
CASSLMAGEVYNEQFF
TGTGCCAGCAGTCTAATGGCGGGGGAGGTATACAATGAGCAGTTCTTC
>TRBV19|few|TRBJ1-6|TRBD1
CASGTGQGNSPLHF
TGTGCCAGTGGGACAGGGCAGGGAAATTCACCCCTCCACTTT
>TRBV9|.|TRBJ1-5|.
CASSVGGVGNQPQHF
TGTGCCAGCAGCGTAGGGGGGGTAGGCAATCAGCCCCAGCATTTT
>TRBV6-1|.|TRBJ1-5|.
CATTLDIYSNQPQHF
TGTGCCACCACCCTCGACATTTATAGCAATCAGCCCCAGCATTTT
>TRBV7-3|.|TRBJ2-3|TRBD2
CASSLKRASGDLPPSTDTQYF
TGTGCCAGCAGCTTAAAGAGGGCTAGCGGGGATTTACCTCCTAGCACAGATACGCAGTATTTT
>TRBV10-2|.|TRBJ2-7|TRBD2
CASSPPGLGTEQYF
TGCGCCAGCAGTCCTCCGGGACTAGGCACCGAGCAGTACTTC
>TRBV30|once|TRBJ2-7|.
CAWRNGSSYEQYF
TGTGCCTGGAGGAACGGTAGCTCCTACGAGCAGTACTTC
>TRBV13|.|TRBJ2-3|.
CASSLREGDAQYF
TGTGCCAGCAGCTTAAGGGAAGGAGATGCGCAGTATTTT
>TRBV7-9|.|TRBJ2-3|TRBD2
CASSLREMADTQYF
TGTGCCAGCAGCTTGCGGGAGATGGCGGATACGCAGTATTTT
>TRBV5-1|.|TRBJ2-3|TRBD2
CASSGLAGTPDTQYF
TGCGCCAGCAGCGGACTAGCGGGGACGCCGGATACGCAGTATTTT
>TRBV5-5|.|TRBJ1-4|.
CASSQGHREKLFF
TGTGCCAGCAGCCAGGGACACAGGGAAAAACTGTTTTTT
>TRBV19|.|TRBJ2-6|.
CASSIGGTGANVLTF
TGTGCCAGTAGTATTGGGGGGACCGGGGCCAACGTCCTGACTTTC
>TRBV10-2|.|TRBJ2-5|.
CANPETQYF
TGCGCCAACCCGGAGACCCAGTACTTC
>TRBV28|.|TRBJ1-1|TRBD1
CASSLSSLRGRVNTEAFF
TGTGCCAGCAGTTTGTCAAGTTTGAGGGGGCGAGTGAACACTGAAGCTTTCTTT
>TRBV1|.|TRBJ2-7|.
CTSSQDRRREGEGEQYF
TGCACCAGCAGCCAAGATAGACGGCGGGAGGGCGAAGGCGAGCAGTACTTC